The 13 T cell receptor beta chains below come from one sample, sequenced in a study of shared T cell receptors in the human thymus. The assay was immunoSEQ multiplex PCR, and TCRdb's table has in-frame clones only and misses some. The sample carries approximately 68,000 clones, 90% to 95% recorded once. The sequenced material came from thymocytes. The receptors here all came from a human donor.

This chain connects TRBV5-1 to TRBJ2-6; perhaps D is TRBD1 or TRBD2 (5 bases each). CDR3 size: 18 residues. Germline V lookup: CDR1 SGHRS, CDR2 YFSETQ. Trimming removed 4 bases from V and 1 base from J, with 18 bases in between. The CDR3 nucleotides read TGCGCCAGCAGCCGGGGACCCAGCTATGAATCTGGGGCCAACGTCCTGACTTTC. Translation gives CASSRGPSYESGANVLTF.

V and J are TRBV19 and TRBJ1-1, with 8 bases that match TRBD1. This CDR3 region has 13 residues. The germline CDR1 and CDR2 sequences are LNHDA and SQIVND (reference sequence). The ends lost 6 bases at V and 3 bases at J; junction bases unmatched: 3. As DNA, the CDR3 is TGTGCCAGTAGCCAGGGGGCCTACACTGAAGCTTTCTTT. Protein sequence: CASSQGAYTEAFF.

The chain carries TRBV7-9 and TRBJ2-3, with 12 positions matching TRBD2. The CDR3 runs to 17 residues. The V and J ends lost 1 base and 3 bases, in that order; junction bases with no gene match: 5. Germline V lookup: CDR1 SEHNR, CDR2 FQNEAQ (reference sequence). CDR3 loop: CASSLVPSGGATDTQYF. The CDR3, as DNA: TGTGCCAGCAGCTTAGTTCCTAGCGGGGGGGCAACAGATACGCAGTATTTT.

V is TRBV5-5 and J is TRBJ2-3; 7 positions agree with TRBD1. The V segment lost 4 bases and the J segment 2 bases; nucleotides outside the gene matches: 7. Germline V gene sequence: CDR1 SGHKS, CDR2 YYEKEE (reference sequence). This CDR3 is 15 amino acids long. CDR3 nucleotide sequence: TGTGCCAGCAGCCCTAGGGACAGCCTCACAGATACGCAGTATTTT. Translation: CASSPRDSLTDTQYF.

The chain carries TRBV6-6 and TRBJ2-7; D is uncertain. The CDR3 contains 15 residues. V shed 0 bases and J shed 4 bases, with 13 bases lying between them. CDR1 and CDR2 from the germline V gene are MNHNY and SVGAGI (reference sequence). The CDR3 reads CASSYSNETSYEQYF. The CDR3 DNA follows: TGTGCCAGCAGTTACTCTAACGAGACCTCTTACGAGCAGTACTTC.

V and J are TRBV11-2 and TRBJ1-1; D may be TRBD1 (5 bases). CDR1 and CDR2 (germline): SGHAT, FQNNGV. CDR3 size: 19 residues. Trimming left V 3 bases short and J 4 bases short, with 27 bases between. This CDR3 is CASSFKESGVRSVGTEAFF. CDR3 nucleotide sequence: TGTGCCAGCAGCTTTAAAGAGTCGGGGGTCCGGTCCGTGGGCACTGAAGCTTTCTTT.

The chain joins TRBV7-6 to TRBJ2-3; TRBD1 agrees at 8 bases. Germline loops: CDR1 SGHVS, CDR2 FNYEAQ. The CDR3 is 16 amino acids. V shed 6 bases and J 5 bases; nucleotides not matched to a gene: 13. The DNA of the CDR3 is TGTGCCAGCAGGCGCTCAGGGGGCAGGTCTAGAGATACGCAGTATTTT. Encoded protein: CASRRSGGRSRDTQYF.

This chain uses TRBV5-5 with TRBJ1-1, with 7 nucleotides matching TRBD1. The CDR3 covers 15 residues. After removal of 4 bases from V and 3 bases from J, the junction contained 9 bases not matched to a gene. The V gene's germline CDR1 is SGHKS and CDR2 YYEKEE (reference sequence). CDR3 sequence reads: CASSLRDRGHTEAFF. The CDR3, as DNA: TGTGCCAGCAGCCTACGGGACAGAGGGCACACTGAAGCTTTCTTT. Full variable domain (rest looked up from reference TRBV5-5 and TRBJ1-1): DAGVTQSPTHLIKTRGQQVTLRCSPISGHKSVSWYQQVLGQGPQFIFQYYEKEERGRGNFPDRFSARQFPNYSSELNVNALLLGDSALYLCASSLRDRGHTEAFFGQGTRLTVV.

The rearrangement uses TRBV10-2 and TRBJ1-1; D might be TRBD1 (5 bases). This CDR3 spans 15 amino acids. Germline CDR1 is WSHSY and CDR2 is SAAADI. The V and J ends lost 3 bases and 3 bases respectively, with 14 bases between them. CDR3 amino acids: CASSDRSTRDTEAFF. In DNA, the CDR3 is TGCGCCAGCAGTGATAGGTCAACCAGGGACACTGAAGCTTTCTTT.

CDR3 bases: TGCGCCAGCAGGACGAGAGGGGGGCGAGAGACCCAGTACTTC. Its translation is CASRTRGGRETQYF. The V and J genes are TRBV23-1 and TRBJ2-5, with D possibly called TRBD1 or TRBD2 (6 bases each). TRBV23-1 is recorded as an ORF, its role being uncertain. V lost 6 bases and J lost 4, with 15 bases in between. This CDR3 has 14 residues.

This chain links TRBV4-1 with TRBJ2-3, with D possibly being TRBD1 or TRBD2 (5 bases each). The CDR3 sequence is 17 residues long. CDR1 is MGHRA and CDR2 is YSYEKL in the germline V gene. The V and J ends lost 1 base and 1 base respectively, with 15 bases between them. The CDR3 region is CASSQGQGARGTDTQYF. The CDR3 nucleotides read TGCGCCAGCAGCCAAGGACAAGGGGCGCGGGGCACAGATACGCAGTATTTT.

The chain is built from TRBV5-1 and TRBJ2-6, with 9 bases matching TRBD1. Germline CDR1 and CDR2: SGHRS and YFSETQ. V shed 3 bases, J shed 2 bases, and the junction held 12 bases outside the gene matches. The CDR3 is made up of 19 amino acids. The CDR3 is CASSSQGTGSHPGANVLTF. The DNA for the CDR3 is TGCGCCAGCAGCTCCCAGGGGACAGGGTCGCACCCTGGGGCCAACGTCCTGACTTTC.

V and J are TRBV5-6 and TRBJ1-1, with TRBD1 matching 8 bases. Germline V gene data show CDR1 as SGHDT and CDR2 as YYEEEE. V was pared by 5 bases and J by 7 bases, with 13 bases of the junction left unmatched. The CDR3 covers 15 residues. The CDR3 DNA reads as TGTGCCAGCAGACTGACAGGGGAGAGGTCGAATGAAGCTTTCTTT. It codes for CASRLTGERSNEAFF.